A selection of T cell receptor beta chains follows, all from one sample in a study of cytomegalovirus exposure and HLA in healthy donors. Profiled with immunoSEQ multiplex PCR; TCRdb holds only in-frame clones, not every one. The sample yields 150,000 to 200,000 clones, roughly 79% seen once. Source material: PBMCs. These receptor sequences come from a man between 50 and 59 years old in good health and CMV-seropositive. The CDR3 runs from the conserved cysteine through the conserved F or W. The D gene is left open where the match is weak. The size entry is marked missing in some rows and otherwise reads once, few, many or a size class.

NA	TRBJ1-6	TRBD1	TRBV14	CASSPRTGYNSPLHF	TGTGCCAGCAGCCCCCGGACAGGGTATAATTCACCCCTCCACTTT
NA	TRBJ1-4	NA	TRBV13	CASSSEGGRNEKLFF	TGTGCCAGCAGCTCGGAGGGTGGTCGGAATGAAAAACTGTTTTTT
NA	TRBJ1-3	NA	TRBV5-1	CATSSGVDSNTIYF	TGCGCCACCTCGTCGGGAGTAGATAGTAACACCATATATTTT
NA	TRBJ1-2	NA	TRBV9	CASSVDPTAAGGYTF	TGTGCCAGCAGCGTAGATCCGACGGCGGCGGGGGGCTACACCTTC
NA	TRBJ2-6	NA	TRBV7-8	CASSALGRGGVLTF	TGTGCCAGCAGCGCCCTGGGAAGGGGGGGAGTCCTGACTTTC
NA	TRBJ1-4	NA	TRBV6-5	CASRPSGIREKLFF	TGTGCCAGCAGGCCTTCGGGTATAAGGGAAAAACTGTTTTTT
NA	TRBJ2-5	NA	TRBV4-1	CASSQPGGSSQTQYF	TGCGCCAGCAGCCAGCCTGGGGGGAGTTCCCAGACCCAGTACTTC
NA	TRBJ2-2	NA	TRBV10-3	CAILVGANTGELFF	TGTGCCATCCTGGTGGGGGCTAACACCGGGGAGCTGTTTTTT
NA	TRBJ2-5	TRBD2	TRBV28	CASSSRFAGVSETQYF	TGTGCCAGCAGTTCCCGGTTTGCGGGGGTTTCAGAGACCCAGTACTTC
NA	TRBJ1-1	NA	TRBV16	CASSPGGLNTEAFF	TGTGCCAGCAGCCCCGGGGGATTGAACACTGAAGCTTTCTTT
NA	TRBJ1-2	TRBD1	TRBV18	CASSPGTGVNYGYTF	TGTGCCAGCTCACCCGGGACAGGAGTTAACTATGGCTACACCTTC
NA	TRBJ2-3	TRBD1	TRBV5-4	CASSPGRQGLDTQYF	TGTGCCAGCAGCCCGGGGAGACAGGGGCTAGATACGCAGTATTTT
NA	TRBJ1-2	TRBD1	TRBV25-1	CASSASVQGYNGYTF	TGTGCCAGCAGTGCTTCGGTACAGGGGTACAATGGCTACACCTTC
many	TRBJ1-1	NA	TRBV2	CASSVSAGKAFF	TGTGCCAGCAGTGTGTCGGCAGGGAAAGCTTTCTTT